A single T cell receptor (beta chain) is shown here with its context. Its specificity is not known. The data were taken from a study of T cell responses to AZD1222 COVID-19 vaccine. The CDR3 sequence is 14 residues long. Per the germline V gene, CDR1 is SGDLS and CDR2 is YYNGEE. The ends were cut back, 0 bases at V and 2 bases at J, with 8 bases in the middle. Study-wide findings and caveats: Repertoires were collected only later (after the peak T cell response had occurred).

Profiled with immunoSEQ multiplex PCR; TCRdb holds only in-frame clones, not every one. The sample consists of 100,000 to 150,000 clones, roughly nine tenths of them appearing once. The sequence derives from an adult in good health. The genes are TRBV9 and TRBJ1-1; D not certain. The material sequenced was peripheral blood, taken on day 0 of AZD1222 vaccination. CDR3 sequence reads: CASSVGPLNTEAFF. The CDR3 nucleotides are TGTGCCAGCAGCGTAGGCCCGCTAAACACTGAAGCTTTCTTT.